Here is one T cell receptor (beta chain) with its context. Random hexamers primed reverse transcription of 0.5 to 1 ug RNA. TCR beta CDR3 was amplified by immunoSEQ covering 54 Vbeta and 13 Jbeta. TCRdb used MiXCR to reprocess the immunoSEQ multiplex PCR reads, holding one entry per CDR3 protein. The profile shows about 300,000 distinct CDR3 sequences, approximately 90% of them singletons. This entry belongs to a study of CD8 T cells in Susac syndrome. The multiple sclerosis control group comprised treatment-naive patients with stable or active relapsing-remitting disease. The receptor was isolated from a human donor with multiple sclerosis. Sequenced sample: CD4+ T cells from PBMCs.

The CDR3 nucleotides read TGTGCCAGCAGCTCCACAGCGGACGCCTCCTACAATGAGCAGTTCTTC. It encodes CASSSTADASYNEQFF. This chain links TRBV7-2 with TRBJ2-1; possible D gene TRBD2, 5 bases. The CDR3 totals 16 residues. Trimming cost V 4 bases and J 0 bases, with 13 bases left between them. Germline V CDR1 and CDR2: SGHTA, FQGNSA.